These 31 T cell receptor beta chains came from one sample sequenced in a study of radiotherapy plus CTLA-4 blockade in lung cancer. Assay used: immunoSEQ multiplex PCR; TCRdb lists only in-frame clones, some missing. Among some 49,000 clones listed, about 88% were seen once. The starting material was peripheral blood, obtained from a patient treated with radiotherapy plus ipilimumab. Receptors originate from a human donor with non-small cell lung cancer whose response to radiotherapy plus ipilimumab could not be evaluated.

The J gene is TRBJ1-1, the V gene TRBV6-1; D unresolved. The CDR3 has 12 residues. V lost 4 bases, J lost 4 bases, and 7 bases lay in between. Germline CDR1 is MNHNS and CDR2 is SASEGT. The CDR3 sequence is CASSGEATEAFF. The CDR3 nucleotides are TGTGCCAGCAGTGGGGAGGCCACTGAAGCTTTCTTT.

The chain is built from TRBV4-2 and TRBJ2-1; TRBD1 is a possible D gene (5 bases). Looked up from germline, CDR1 is LGHNA and CDR2 is YNFKEQ. Trimming cost V 1 base and J 10 bases, with 11 bases left between them. CDR3 length: 13 amino acids. As DNA, the CDR3 is TGTGCCAGCAGCCAAGCCCTTTGGGGCGAGCAGTTCTTC. It yields the protein CASSQALWGEQFF.

There are a few counts of this clone. This chain's CDR3 is CASSPTGNQPQHF. CDR3 bases: TGTGCCAGCAGCCCCACAGGGAATCAGCCCCAGCATTTT. The chain has TRBV7-2 and TRBJ1-5, with D possibly matching TRBD1 (6 bases). V lost 5 bases and J lost 4, with 9 bases in between. CDR1 and CDR2 (germline): SGHTA, FQGNSA. The CDR3 loop spans 13 amino acids.

The V call is TRBV4-3, the J call TRBJ2-5; 7 nucleotides match TRBD1. This CDR3 is built from 16 residues. J gave up 0 bases and V 1 base, and 5 bases lay outside the gene matches. Germline CDR1 is LGHNA and CDR2 is YSLEER. The CDR3 DNA reads TGCGCCAGCAGCCAAGGCCTGGGACAGCACCAAGAGACCCAGTACTTC. Protein: CASSQGLGQHQETQYF.

This clone has just a few counts. The J gene is TRBJ2-5, the V gene TRBV19, with 9 bases aligning to TRBD1. Germline V CDR1 and CDR2: LNHDA, SQIVND (reference sequence). V shed 5 bases and J 9 bases; nucleotides not matched to a gene: 10. The CDR3 spans 14 residues. The CDR3 spells CASSEGTGMTAQYF. The CDR3 DNA follows: TGTGCCAGTAGTGAAGGGACAGGGATGACGGCCCAGTACTTC. Filled out from reference TRBV19 and TRBJ2-5, the complete variable domain reads DGGITQSPKYLFRKEGQNVTLSCEQNLNHDAMYWYRQDPGQGLRLIYYSQIVNDFQKGDIAEGYSVSREKKESFPLTVTSAQKNPTAFYLCASSEGTGMTAQYFGPGTRLLVL.

The chain combines TRBV28 with TRBJ1-2; 9 bases map to TRBD1. The CDR3 is 18 residues long. Germline CDR1 MDHEN, CDR2 SYDVKM. Unmatched junction bases numbered 19, after V lost 4 bases and J lost 7 bases. This CDR3 reads CASSSFGDRVPFNSGYTF. The CDR3 coding sequence is TGTGCCAGCAGTTCATTCGGGGACAGGGTACCTTTTAACAGTGGCTACACCTTC.

The chain employs TRBV28 and TRBJ1-1; D call uncertain. The CDR3 has 17 residues. Per the germline V gene, CDR1 is MDHEN and CDR2 is SYDVKM. V lost 5 bases and J 5 bases, leaving 24 bases between the germline ends. CDR3 sequence reads: CASSPHVQPPGRTEAFF. In nucleotides, the CDR3 is TGTGCCAGCAGTCCGCATGTTCAGCCCCCCGGGAGGACTGAAGCTTTCTTT.

The rearrangement joins TRBV13 to TRBJ2-7; D possibly corresponds to TRBD1 (6 bases). The CDR3 has 14 residues. Germline V gives CDR1 PRHDT, CDR2 FYEKMQ (reference sequence). Trimming took 3 bases from V and 3 from J, leaving 12 bases between them. The CDR3 DNA reads TGTGCCAGCAGCTTCCTCGACAGGAGCTACGAGCAGTACTTC. Protein sequence: CASSFLDRSYEQYF.

The chain carries TRBV5-1 and TRBJ2-1; TRBD2 matches at 10 bases. The germline gives CDR1 SGHRS, CDR2 YFSETQ. V was clipped by 4 bases and J by 4 bases; unmatched bases: 2. The CDR3 sequence is 14 residues long. CDR3 in amino acids: CASSIAGGYNEQFF. The CDR3 nucleotides read TGCGCCAGCAGCATAGCGGGAGGTTACAATGAGCAGTTCTTC.

The rearrangement uses TRBV5-1 and TRBJ1-3; D is uncertain. This CDR3 has 16 amino acids. Deletions cut 0 bases from V and 0 bases from J, with 10 bases between. Germline values: CDR1 SGHRS, CDR2 YFSETQ. As DNA, the CDR3 is TGCGCCAGCAGCTTGGTAGGGAGGACCTCTGGAAACACCATATATTTT. It is translated as CASSLVGRTSGNTIYF.

This chain joins TRBV7-2 and TRBJ2-2; 9 nucleotides line up with TRBD2. This CDR3 is built from 16 residues. Germline assignment: CDR1 SGHTA and CDR2 FQGNSA. Losses at the gene ends were 2 bases for V and 6 bases for J; bases not matched to a gene: 7. CDR3 sequence (DNA): TGTGCCAGCAGCTTAAACGGCGGGAGGGGCCCCGGGGAGCTGTTTTTT. This sequence encodes CASSLNGGRGPGELFF. The full variable domain, its missing parts supplied by reference TRBV7-2 and TRBJ2-2, is GAGVSQSPSNKVTEKGKDVELRCDPISGHTALYWYRQSLGQGLEFLIYFQGNSAPDKSGLPSDRFSAERTGGSVSTLTIQRTQQEDSAVYLCASSLNGGRGPGELFFGEGSRLTVL.

The V gene is TRBV7-2, the J gene TRBJ2-5; 7 bases match TRBD2. Germline assignment: CDR1 SGHTA and CDR2 FQGNSA. The CDR3 length is 16 residues. The V gene end was trimmed by 4 bases and the J gene end by 1 base; junction bases not matched to a gene: 9. CDR3 DNA: TGTGCCAGCAGCTCCCCCAGAGCTAGCGGCCAAGAGACCCAGTACTTC. Amino acids: CASSSPRASGQETQYF.

This clone was recorded only once. The rearrangement joins TRBV19 to TRBJ1-1, with 9 bases identical to TRBD1. There are 16 residues in the CDR3. The V gene's germline CDR1 is LNHDA and CDR2 SQIVND (reference sequence). V shed 5 bases, J shed 6 bases, and the junction held 13 bases outside the gene matches. The CDR3 region is CASSPRGQGPGPEAFF. Written as DNA, the CDR3 is TGTGCCAGTAGTCCTCGAGGACAGGGGCCAGGTCCTGAAGCTTTCTTT. The whole variable domain, remainder taken from reference TRBV19 and TRBJ1-1, is DGGITQSPKYLFRKEGQNVTLSCEQNLNHDAMYWYRQDPGQGLRLIYYSQIVNDFQKGDIAEGYSVSREKKESFPLTVTSAQKNPTAFYLCASSPRGQGPGPEAFFGQGTRLTVV.

The CDR3 DNA sequence: TGTGCCAGCAGCCGATTAGCGGTAAGCACAGATACGCAGTATTTT. Translating gives CASSRLAVSTDTQYF. V and J are TRBV4-2 and TRBJ2-3; TRBD2 might be the D (6 bases). Deletions cut 4 bases from V and 0 bases from J, with 11 bases between. This CDR3 comprises 15 residues. Germline V CDR1 and CDR2: LGHNA, YNFKEQ.

This clone was observed once. The CDR3 nucleotides are TGCGCCAGCAGCCAAAAATCCCCCGCGGATACGCAGTATTTT. It encodes CASSQKSPADTQYF. The V call is TRBV4-3, the J call TRBJ2-3, with D unclear. Germline V gene sequence: CDR1 LGHNA, CDR2 YSLEER. CDR3 length: 14 amino acids. V was clipped by 2 bases and J by 6 bases, with 12 bases between them.

The J gene is TRBJ1-4, the V gene TRBV7-9; a possible D gene is TRBD1 (6 bases). Germline V gives CDR1 SEHNR, CDR2 FQNEAQ (reference sequence). The CDR3 totals 16 residues. Deletions cut 1 base from V and 3 bases from J, with 12 bases between. CDR3 protein: CASSLGAGVANEKLFF. The DNA of the CDR3 is TGTGCCAGCAGCTTAGGGGCAGGGGTGGCTAATGAAAAACTGTTTTTT.

The chain employs TRBV6-1 and TRBJ2-3, with TRBD2 matching 12 bases. After removal of 0 bases from V and 4 bases from J, the junction contained 8 bases not matched to a gene. The CDR3 spans 18 residues. In germline, CDR1 is MNHNS, CDR2 SASEGT. CDR3 DNA sequence: TGTGCCAGCAGTGAAGCGGGCCTAGCGGGAGGGCGGGCAGATACGCAGTATTTT. This codes for CASSEAGLAGGRADTQYF.

This clone was seen just once. V usage is TRBV6-5 and J usage is TRBJ1-2, with D possibly being TRBD1 (5 bases). This CDR3 region has 15 residues. Trimming took off 7 bases at V and 7 bases at J, with 22 bases between the two ends. Germline V gives CDR1 MNHEY, CDR2 SVGAGI. The CDR3 DNA follows: TGTGCCAGCACCTCCTGGGGGGAGGCGAAGTCTGGCTACACCTTC. Translating it yields CASTSWGEAKSGYTF.

The rearrangement joins TRBV5-8 to TRBJ2-7, with D uncertain. V lost 4 bases and J 4 bases, leaving 6 bases between the germline ends. The CDR3 is made up of 11 amino acids. Germline V CDR1 and CDR2: SGHTS, YDEGEE. CDR3 loop: CASSLYYEQYF. The CDR3, as DNA: TGTGCCAGCAGCCTGTATTACGAGCAGTACTTC.

The rearrangement joins TRBV4-3 to TRBJ1-4; 10 positions match TRBD1. The CDR3 runs to 15 residues. V shed 4 bases, J shed 8 bases, and the junction held 7 bases outside the gene matches. The germline V gene has CDR1 LGHNA and CDR2 YSLEER. The chain's CDR3 is CASSRGTGVDEKLFF. The CDR3 DNA reads as TGCGCCAGCAGCCGCGGGACAGGGGTAGACGAAAAACTGTTTTTT.

The chain uses TRBV2 and TRBJ2-3; 10 nucleotides match TRBD1. The germline CDR1 and CDR2 sequences are SNHLY and FYNNEI. Trimming cost V 0 bases and J 2 bases; bases outside gene matches: 11. This CDR3 comprises 19 residues. The CDR3 DNA reads TGTGCCAGCAGTGAAGCGCTTCTTGGGACAGGGGTGCCCACAGATACGCAGTATTTT. It codes for CASSEALLGTGVPTDTQYF.

This rearrangement joins TRBV5-4 to TRBJ2-5, with 10 nucleotides matching TRBD1. Germline CDR1 and CDR2: SGHNT and YYREEE (reference sequence). The CDR3 sequence is 14 residues long. Trimming removed 0 bases from V and 5 bases from J; junction bases left unmatched: 1. The CDR3 DNA follows: TGTGCCAGCAGCTTGGGACAGGGGGCCGAGACCCAGTACTTC. This codes for CASSLGQGAETQYF.

The chain couples TRBV7-8 to TRBJ2-5, with 8 bases fitting TRBD2. The junction had 6 bases not matched to a gene; V was cut back by 2 bases and J by 4 bases. Germline V lookup: CDR1 SGHVS, CDR2 FQNEAQ. The CDR3 loop spans 15 amino acids. The CDR3 reads CASSLYTLAGETQYF. CDR3 DNA sequence: TGTGCCAGCAGCTTATACACGCTAGCGGGAGAGACCCAGTACTTC.

The rearrangement joins TRBV4-1 to TRBJ2-5; D may be TRBD2 (6 bases). The germline V gene encodes CDR1 MGHRA and CDR2 YSYEKL. Trimming shortened V by 0 bases and J by 5 bases, and 13 bases separated the two germline ends. CDR3 length: 15 residues. The CDR3 nucleotides are TGCGCCAGCAGCCAAGAATCGGGGGTAGTGGAGACCCAGTACTTC. It specifies CASSQESGVVETQYF.

This chain connects TRBV6-1 to TRBJ2-1; 8 bases map to TRBD2. The CDR3 is made up of 16 amino acids. V was clipped by 3 bases and J by 5 bases; unmatched bases: 9. The V gene's germline CDR1 is MNHNS and CDR2 SASEGT. The CDR3: CASSEALLAEDNEQFF. CDR3 bases: TGTGCCAGCAGTGAGGCCCTACTAGCGGAGGACAATGAGCAGTTCTTC.

The chain couples TRBV18 to TRBJ1-1; 7 nucleotides line up with TRBD1. J was trimmed by 4 bases and V by 1 base; bases with no gene match: 9. The CDR3 has 16 amino acids. The germline gives CDR1 KGHSH, CDR2 LQKENI. CDR3 loop: CASSPQPTGVRTEAFF. The CDR3 coding sequence is TGTGCCAGCTCACCACAACCCACAGGGGTTCGCACTGAAGCTTTCTTT.

CDR3 residues: CSVEEDNRTNYGYTF. The CDR3 DNA reads TGCAGCGTTGAAGAAGATAACAGAACGAACTATGGCTACACCTTC. The rearrangement links TRBV29-1 to TRBJ1-2; D remains unclear. Germline V gene sequence: CDR1 SQVTM, CDR2 ANQGSEA. CDR3 length equals 15 residues. V lost 0 bases and J lost 2, with 13 bases in between.

The rearrangement links TRBV7-2 to TRBJ2-6, with TRBD2 matching 8 bases. The CDR3 sequence is 15 residues long. From germline, CDR1 is SGHTA and CDR2 FQGNSA. The ends lost 8 bases at V and 4 bases at J; junction bases unmatched: 7. The CDR3 bases are TGTGCCAGCGCCTCGGGGGGGCAGGGGGCCAACGTCCTGACTTTC. Its translation is CASASGGQGANVLTF.

This clone was recorded once. V usage is TRBV19 and J usage is TRBJ1-5, with a possible D match to TRBD1 (5 bases). V gave up 6 bases and J gave up 4 bases, with 16 bases separating them. The germline gives CDR1 LNHDA, CDR2 SQIVND (reference sequence). This CDR3 has 15 amino acids. The CDR3 DNA reads TGTGCCAGTAGAATCCCAGGGTATTCTAATCAGCCCCAGCATTTT. It yields the protein CASRIPGYSNQPQHF.

V usage is TRBV5-1 and J usage is TRBJ1-2; TRBD1 matches at 7 bases. Trimming took 3 bases from V and 3 from J; bases not matched to a gene: 5. Germline V gene lookup returns CDR1 SGHRS and CDR2 YFSETQ. CDR3 length equals 14 residues. CDR3 residues: CASSYYRGDYGYTF. In nucleotides, the CDR3 is TGCGCCAGCAGCTACTACAGGGGAGACTATGGCTACACCTTC. The entire variable domain, with the rest obtained from reference TRBV5-1 and TRBJ1-2, is as follows: KAGVTQTPRYLIKTRGQQVTLSCSPISGHRSVSWYQQTPGQGLQFLFEYFSETQRNKGNFPGRFSGRQFSNSRSEMNVSTLELGDSALYLCASSYYRGDYGYTFGSGTRLTVV.

This clone was recorded only once. The chain joins TRBV28 to TRBJ1-5; unclear D gene. The CDR3 runs 15 residues. V lost 3 bases to trimming and J lost 4 bases, with 13 bases between them. Germline CDR1 and CDR2: MDHEN and SYDVKM. CDR3 loop: CASSFSYRDNQPQHF. The CDR3 nucleotides are TGTGCCAGCAGTTTCTCGTATAGAGATAATCAGCCCCAGCATTTT.